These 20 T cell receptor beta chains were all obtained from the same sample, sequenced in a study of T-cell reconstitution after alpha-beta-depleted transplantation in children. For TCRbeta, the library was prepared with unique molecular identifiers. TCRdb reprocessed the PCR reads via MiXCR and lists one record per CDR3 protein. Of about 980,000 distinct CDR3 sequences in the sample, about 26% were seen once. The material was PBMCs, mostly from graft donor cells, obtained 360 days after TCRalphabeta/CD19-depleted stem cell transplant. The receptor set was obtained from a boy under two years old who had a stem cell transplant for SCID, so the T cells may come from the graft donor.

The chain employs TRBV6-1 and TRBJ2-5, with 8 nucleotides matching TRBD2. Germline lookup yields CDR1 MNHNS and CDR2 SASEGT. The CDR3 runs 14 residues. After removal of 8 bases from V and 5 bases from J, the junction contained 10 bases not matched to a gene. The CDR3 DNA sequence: TGTGCCAGCGGCCAGACTAGCGATCGGGAGACCCAGTACTTC. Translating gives CASGQTSDRETQYF.

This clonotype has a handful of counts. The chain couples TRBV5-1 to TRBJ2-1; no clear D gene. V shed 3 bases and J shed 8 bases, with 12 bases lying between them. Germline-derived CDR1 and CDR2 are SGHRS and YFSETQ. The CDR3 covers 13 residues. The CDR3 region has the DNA TGCGCCAGCAGCTCGACCCCGCCCGATGAGCAGTTCTTC. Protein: CASSSTPPDEQFF.

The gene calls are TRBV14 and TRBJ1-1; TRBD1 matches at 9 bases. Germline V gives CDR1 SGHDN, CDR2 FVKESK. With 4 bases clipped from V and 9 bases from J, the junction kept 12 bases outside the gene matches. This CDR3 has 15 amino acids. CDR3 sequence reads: CASSPRQGVSKKAFF. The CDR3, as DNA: TGTGCCAGCAGCCCCCGACAGGGGGTGTCGAAGAAAGCTTTCTTT.

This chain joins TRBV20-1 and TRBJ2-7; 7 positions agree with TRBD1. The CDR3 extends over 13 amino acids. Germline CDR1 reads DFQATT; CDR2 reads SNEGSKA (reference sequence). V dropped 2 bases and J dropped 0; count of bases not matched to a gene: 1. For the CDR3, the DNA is TGCAGTGCTAGAACAGGGGCCTCCTACGAGCAGTACTTC. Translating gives CSARTGASYEQYF.

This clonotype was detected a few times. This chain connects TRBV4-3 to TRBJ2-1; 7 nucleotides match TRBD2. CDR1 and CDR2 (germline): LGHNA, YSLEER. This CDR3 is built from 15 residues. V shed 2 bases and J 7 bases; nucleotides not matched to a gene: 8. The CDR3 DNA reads TGCGCCAGCAGCCAACTCTGGGGGGGTGTGAATGAGCAGTTCTTC. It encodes CASSQLWGGVNEQFF.

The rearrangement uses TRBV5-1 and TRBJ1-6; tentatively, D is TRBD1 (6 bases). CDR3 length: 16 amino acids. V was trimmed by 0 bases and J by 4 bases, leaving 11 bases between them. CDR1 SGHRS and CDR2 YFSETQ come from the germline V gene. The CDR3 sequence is CASSLGSTGYNSPLHF. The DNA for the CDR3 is TGCGCCAGCAGCTTGGGTTCGACAGGATATAATTCACCCCTCCACTTT.

Here the CDR3 reads CSVWGQGSNTGELFF. In DNA, the CDR3 is TGCAGCGTTTGGGGTCAGGGGTCGAACACCGGGGAGCTGTTTTTT. The genes are TRBV29-1 and TRBJ2-2, with a weak D call TRBD1 (6 bases). The CDR3 covers 15 residues. Germline CDR1 SQVTM, CDR2 ANQGSEA. The germline V and J ends were trimmed by 5 bases and 0 bases, with 13 bases remaining between them.

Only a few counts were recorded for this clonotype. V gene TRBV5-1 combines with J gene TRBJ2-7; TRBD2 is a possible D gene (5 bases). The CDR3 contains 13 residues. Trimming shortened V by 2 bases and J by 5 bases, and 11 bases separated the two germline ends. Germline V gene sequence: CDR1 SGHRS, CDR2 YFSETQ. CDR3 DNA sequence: TGCGCCAGCAGCTTCGAGGGAGAGGACGAGCAGTACTTC. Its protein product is CASSFEGEDEQYF.

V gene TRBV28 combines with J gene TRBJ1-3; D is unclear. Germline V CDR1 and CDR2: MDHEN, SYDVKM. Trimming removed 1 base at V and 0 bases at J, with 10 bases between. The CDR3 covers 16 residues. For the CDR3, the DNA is TGTGCCAGCAGTTTATTTGGCCACACCTCTGGAAACACCATATATTTT. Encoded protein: CASSLFGHTSGNTIYF.

The CDR3 is CASTPYRQFQETQYF. The CDR3 DNA reads as TGTGCCAGCACCCCCTACCGACAGTTTCAAGAGACCCAGTACTTC. V is TRBV3-1 and J is TRBJ2-5; a weak D match, TRBD1 (5 bases). V lost 7 bases to trimming and J lost 2 bases, with 17 bases between them. CDR1 and CDR2 (germline): LGHDT, YNNKEL (reference sequence). This CDR3 region has 15 residues.

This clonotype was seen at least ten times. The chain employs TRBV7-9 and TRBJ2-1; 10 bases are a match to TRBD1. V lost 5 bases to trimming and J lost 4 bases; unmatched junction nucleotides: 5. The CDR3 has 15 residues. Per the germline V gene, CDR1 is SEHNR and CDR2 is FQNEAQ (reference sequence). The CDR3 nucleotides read TGTGCCAGCAGCCCCGGGACAGGGGTTTACAATGAGCAGTTCTTC. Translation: CASSPGTGVYNEQFF.

CDR3 sequence: CASSQEGLMSEKLFF. CDR3 nucleotide sequence: TGTGCCAGCAGCCAGGAGGGACTTATGAGTGAAAAACTGTTTTTT. This chain links TRBV4-2 with TRBJ1-4; TRBD1 is a possible D gene (5 bases). CDR3 size: 15 residues. Trimming took off 3 bases at V and 7 bases at J, with 15 bases between the two ends. Germline V gives CDR1 LGHNA, CDR2 YNFKEQ.

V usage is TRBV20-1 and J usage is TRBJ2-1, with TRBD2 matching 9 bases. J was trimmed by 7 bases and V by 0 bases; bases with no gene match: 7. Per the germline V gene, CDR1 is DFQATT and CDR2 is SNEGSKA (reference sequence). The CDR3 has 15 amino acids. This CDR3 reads CSAREAAGGGNEQFF. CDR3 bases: TGCAGTGCTAGAGAGGCAGCGGGGGGTGGGAATGAGCAGTTCTTC.

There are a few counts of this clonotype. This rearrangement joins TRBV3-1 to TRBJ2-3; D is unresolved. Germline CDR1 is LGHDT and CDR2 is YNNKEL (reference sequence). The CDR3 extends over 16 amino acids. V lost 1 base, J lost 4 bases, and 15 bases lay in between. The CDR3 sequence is CASSQVTQVSSDTQYF. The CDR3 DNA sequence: TGTGCCAGCAGCCAAGTAACTCAGGTATCCTCAGATACGCAGTATTTT.

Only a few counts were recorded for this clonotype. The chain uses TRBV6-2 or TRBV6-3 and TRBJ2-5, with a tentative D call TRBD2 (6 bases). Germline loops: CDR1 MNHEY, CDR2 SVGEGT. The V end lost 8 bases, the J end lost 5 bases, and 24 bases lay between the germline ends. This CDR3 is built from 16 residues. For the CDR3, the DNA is TGTGCCAGCGGATCATTAAAGGGACTGGTCCAGGAGACCCAGTACTTC. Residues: CASGSLKGLVQETQYF.

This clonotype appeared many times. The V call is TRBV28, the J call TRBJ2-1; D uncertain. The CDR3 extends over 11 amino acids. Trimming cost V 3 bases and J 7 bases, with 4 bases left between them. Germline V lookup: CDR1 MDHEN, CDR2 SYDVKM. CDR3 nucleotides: TGTGCCAGCAGTTTTTGGAATGAGCAGTTCTTC. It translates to CASSFWNEQFF.

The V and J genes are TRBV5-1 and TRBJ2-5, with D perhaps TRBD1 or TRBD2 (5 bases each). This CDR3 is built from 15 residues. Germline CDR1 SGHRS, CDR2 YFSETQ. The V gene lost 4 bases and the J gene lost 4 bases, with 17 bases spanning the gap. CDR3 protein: CASSEWDRGVETQYF. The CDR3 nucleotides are TGCGCCAGCAGCGAATGGGACCGGGGCGTAGAGACCCAGTACTTC.

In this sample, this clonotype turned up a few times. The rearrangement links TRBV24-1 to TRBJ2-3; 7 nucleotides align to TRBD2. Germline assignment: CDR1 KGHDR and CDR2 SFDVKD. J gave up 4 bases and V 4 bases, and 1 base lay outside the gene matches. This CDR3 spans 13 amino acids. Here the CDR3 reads CATSERGADTQYF. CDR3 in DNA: TGTGCCACCAGTGAACGGGGGGCAGATACGCAGTATTTT.

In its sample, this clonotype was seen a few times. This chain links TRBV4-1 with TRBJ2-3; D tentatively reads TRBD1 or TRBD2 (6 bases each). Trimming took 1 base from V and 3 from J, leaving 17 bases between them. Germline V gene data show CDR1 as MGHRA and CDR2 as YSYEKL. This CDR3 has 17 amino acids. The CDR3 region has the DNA TGCGCCAGCAGCCAAGCCGCCCTGGGGGGCCCAACAGATACGCAGTATTTT. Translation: CASSQAALGGPTDTQYF.

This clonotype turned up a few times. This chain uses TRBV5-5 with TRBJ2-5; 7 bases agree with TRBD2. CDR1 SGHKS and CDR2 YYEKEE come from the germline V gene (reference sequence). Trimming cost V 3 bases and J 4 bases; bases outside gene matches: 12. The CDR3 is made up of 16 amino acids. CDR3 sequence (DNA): TGTGCCAGCAGCTCCCCCAGGGATAGGGAGGGAGAGACCCAGTACTTC. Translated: CASSSPRDREGETQYF. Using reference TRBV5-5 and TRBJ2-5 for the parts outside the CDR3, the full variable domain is DAGVTQSPTHLIKTRGQQVTLRCSPISGHKSVSWYQQVLGQGPQFIFQYYEKEERGRGNFPDRFSARQFPNYSSELNVNALLLGDSALYLCASSSPRDREGETQYFGPGTRLLVL.